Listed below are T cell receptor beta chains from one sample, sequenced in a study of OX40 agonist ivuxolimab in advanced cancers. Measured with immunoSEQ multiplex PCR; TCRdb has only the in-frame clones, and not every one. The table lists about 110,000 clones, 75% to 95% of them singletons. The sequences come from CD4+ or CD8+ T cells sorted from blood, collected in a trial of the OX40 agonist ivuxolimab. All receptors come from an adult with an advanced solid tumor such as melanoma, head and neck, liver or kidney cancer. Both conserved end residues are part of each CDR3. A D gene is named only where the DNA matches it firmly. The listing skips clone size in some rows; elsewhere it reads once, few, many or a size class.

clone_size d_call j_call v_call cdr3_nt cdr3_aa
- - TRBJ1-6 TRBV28 TGTGCCAGCAGTCCCGGGACCACCCGAAATTCACCCCTCCACTTT CASSPGTTRNSPLHF
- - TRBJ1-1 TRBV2 TGTGCCAGCAGTGAGGACCCTCGTTTGACTGAAGCTTTCTTT CASSEDPRLTEAFF
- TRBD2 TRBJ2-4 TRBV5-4 TGTGCCAGCAGCACTGTAGCCGGGGGGGCCTACATTCAGTACTTC CASSTVAGGAYIQYF
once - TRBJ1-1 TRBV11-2 TGTGCCAGCAGCGCAGCGCTCCAGGGAGAAGCTTTCTTT CASSAALQGEAFF
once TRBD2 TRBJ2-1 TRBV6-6 TGTGCCGCCTCGGAGCGGGGGGGTTACAATGAGCAGTTCTTC CAASERGGYNEQFF
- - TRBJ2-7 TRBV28 TGTGCCAGCATGGGGGATAATCGCTACGAGCAGTACTTC CASMGDNRYEQYF
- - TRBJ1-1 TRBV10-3 TGTGCCACCGAGGTAGGGCTGGCCACTGAAGCTTTCTTT CATEVGLATEAFF
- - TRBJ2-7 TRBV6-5 TGTGCCAGCAGTCCCCGTGAGTGGGTAGTCCACGAGCAGTACTTC CASSPREWVVHEQYF
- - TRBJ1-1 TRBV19 TGTGCCAGTAGTAGACCAGGGGCTCTAGCGAACACTGAAGCTTTCTTT CASSRPGALANTEAFF
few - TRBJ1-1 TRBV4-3 TGCGCCAGCAGCCAAGTTTACAGTATGAACACTGAAGCTTTCTTT CASSQVYSMNTEAFF
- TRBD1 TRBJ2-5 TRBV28 TGTGCCAGCAGTGCCCGACCGGGGACAGCAGAAGAGACCCAGTACTTC CASSARPGTAEETQYF
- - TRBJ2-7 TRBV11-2 TGTGCCAGCAGCTTAGACCAGGGATCCTACGAGCAGTACTTC CASSLDQGSYEQYF
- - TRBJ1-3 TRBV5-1 TGCGCCAGCAGCTACGACGCCAACTCTGGAAACACCATATATTTT CASSYDANSGNTIYF
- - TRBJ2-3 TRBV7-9 TGTGCCAGCAGCCCTGTCCGAGATACGCAGTATTTT CASSPVRDTQYF
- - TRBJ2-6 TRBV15 TGTGCCACCAGCAGGGACGGTACCTCTGGGGCCAACGTCCTGACTTTC CATSRDGTSGANVLTF
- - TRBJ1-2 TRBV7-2 TGTGCCAGCAGCGAGAAACAGTTATTAGCTAACTATGGCTACACCTTC CASSEKQLLANYGYTF
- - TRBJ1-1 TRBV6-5 TGTGCCAGCAGTTCGCCGGGGTTAATGAACACTGAAGCTTTCTTT CASSSPGLMNTEAFF
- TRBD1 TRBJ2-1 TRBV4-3 TGCGCCAGCAGCCAAGCGGGACAGGACGATGAGCAGTTCTTC CASSQAGQDDEQFF
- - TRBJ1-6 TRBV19 TGTGCCAGTAGTATGGGAGGGGCGTTATTTAATTCACCCCTCCACTTT CASSMGGALFNSPLHF
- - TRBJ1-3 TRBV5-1 TGCGCCAGCAGCTTGGGCTTGACCTCTGGAAACACCATATATTTT CASSLGLTSGNTIYF
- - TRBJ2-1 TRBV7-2 TGTGCCAGCAGCTTAGCGGGGGGGGCGAATGAGCAGTTCTTC CASSLAGGANEQFF
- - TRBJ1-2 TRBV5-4 TGTGCCAGCAGCTTGGCCTACGGGGGTGGCTACACCTTC CASSLAYGGGYTF
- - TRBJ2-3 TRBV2 TGTGCCAGCAGTGAGTTTAACAGGGACGGGACAGATACGCAGTATTTT CASSEFNRDGTDTQYF
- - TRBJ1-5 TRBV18 TGTGCCAGCTCACCGGAGGGGCTCGCGATAAATCAGCCCCAGCATTTT CASSPEGLAINQPQHF
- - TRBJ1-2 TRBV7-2 TGTGCCAGCAGCCCGGGACACTCCAACTATGGCTACACCTTC CASSPGHSNYGYTF
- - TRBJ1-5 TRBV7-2 TGTGCCAGCAGCTTAGCAGGGGCAGGGGCCCAGCCCCAGCATTTT CASSLAGAGAQPQHF
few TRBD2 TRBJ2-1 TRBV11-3 TGTGCCAGCAGCTCCAGACTAGCCGGCTACAATGAGCAGTTCTTC CASSSRLAGYNEQFF
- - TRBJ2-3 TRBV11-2 TGTGCCAGCAGCTTAGCCCCGGCCCTAGATACGCAGTATTTT CASSLAPALDTQYF
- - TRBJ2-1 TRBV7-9 TGTGCCAGCAGCTTAGTCTTAAATGAGCAGTTCTTC CASSLVLNEQFF
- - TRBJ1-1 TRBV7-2 TGTGCCAGCAGCCCCCCCCCGAGGAAGGGGAACTTAAACACTGAAGCTTTCTTT CASSPPPRKGNLNTEAFF
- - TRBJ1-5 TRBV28 TGTGCCAGCAGTCTCACCCTACAGGCTAGCAATCAGCCCCAGCATTTT CASSLTLQASNQPQHF
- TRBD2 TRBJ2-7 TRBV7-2 TGTGCCAGCAGCTCGGGAGTTAGCGGGGGGGCCCTCTACGAGCAGTACTTC CASSSGVSGGALYEQYF
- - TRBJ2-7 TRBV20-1 TGCAGTGCCCTCTCGATTACTGAGCAGTACTTC CSALSITEQYF
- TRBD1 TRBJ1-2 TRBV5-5 TGTGCCAGCAGCTTAGACCCAGGGGGCGGTTACTATGGCTACACCTTC CASSLDPGGGYYGYTF
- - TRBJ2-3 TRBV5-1 TGCGCCAGCAGCTTATTGGGAACTAGCACAGATACGCAGTATTTT CASSLLGTSTDTQYF
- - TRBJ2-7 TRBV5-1 TGCGCCAGCAGCTCGACCGGGACGGTCTCCTACGAGCAGTACTTC CASSSTGTVSYEQYF
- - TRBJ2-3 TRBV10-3 TGTGCCATCAGACAGGGTGGGTCAGATACGCAGTATTTT CAIRQGGSDTQYF
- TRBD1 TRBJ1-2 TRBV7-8 TGTGCCAGCAGCTTAGGGGCAGGGGGCGACTATGGCTACACCTTC CASSLGAGGDYGYTF
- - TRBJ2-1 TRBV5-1 TGCGCCAGCAGCTTGGCAGGGGACAATGAGCAGTTCTTC CASSLAGDNEQFF
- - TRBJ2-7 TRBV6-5 TGTGCCAGCAGAACCCTCGCACCCACCTACGAGCGGTACTTC CASRTLAPTYERYF
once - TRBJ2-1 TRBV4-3 TGCGCCAGCAGCCCCAGACTCTACAATGAGCAGTTCTTC CASSPRLYNEQFF
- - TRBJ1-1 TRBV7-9 TGTGCCAGCCAGGGTACTGCTGAAGCTTTCTTT CASQGTAEAFF
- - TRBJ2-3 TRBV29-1 TGCAGCGTCGCCCCACCCCCGGGGGTAGATACGCAGTATTTT CSVAPPPGVDTQYF
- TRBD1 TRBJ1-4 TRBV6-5 TGTGCCAGCAGTTCTACCGGGACAGGGGATGAAAAACTGTTTTTT CASSSTGTGDEKLFF
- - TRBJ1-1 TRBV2 TGTGCCAGCACTCAAGGGGTGGCCACTGAAGCTTTCTTT CASTQGVATEAFF
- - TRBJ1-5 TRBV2 TGTGCCAGCAGGGTCAGACCGAATCAGCCCCAGCATTTT CASRVRPNQPQHF
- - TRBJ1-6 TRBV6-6 TGTGCCAGCACCCCCACAGGGTTAACCTATAATTCACCCCTCCACTTT CASTPTGLTYNSPLHF
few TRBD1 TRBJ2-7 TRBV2 TGTGCCAGCAGCACCCAGGGGGTCTACGAGCAGTACTTC CASSTQGVYEQYF
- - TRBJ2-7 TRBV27 TGTGCCAGCAGTTTAAAAGCTGGGACACCCTCCTACGAGCAGTACTTC CASSLKAGTPSYEQYF
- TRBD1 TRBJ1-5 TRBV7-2 TGTGCCAGCAGCTTAGGGGGGACAGGGTTAGAGCCCCAGCATTTT CASSLGGTGLEPQHF
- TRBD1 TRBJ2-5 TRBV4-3 TGCGCCAGCAGCCCCTTAGGACAGGGTCAAGAGACCCAGTACTTC CASSPLGQGQETQYF
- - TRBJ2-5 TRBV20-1 TGCAGTGCTAGAGATCGGGAGACCCAGTACTTC CSARDRETQYF
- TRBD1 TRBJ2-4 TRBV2 TGTGCCAGCGAGCCGACAGGGGCCAAAAACATTCAGTACTTC CASEPTGAKNIQYF
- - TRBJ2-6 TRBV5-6 TGTGCCAGCAGCTTTCAGGGGTTCTCTGGGGCCAACGTCCTGACTTTC CASSFQGFSGANVLTF
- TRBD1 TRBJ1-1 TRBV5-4 TGTGCCAGCACAGTAGGGGGGACAGGAATCATGAACACTGAAGCTTTCTTT CASTVGGTGIMNTEAFF
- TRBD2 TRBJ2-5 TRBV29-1 TGCAGCGTCAACGTCTACCAGCGGGGGGTACAAGAGACCCAGTACTTC CSVNVYQRGVQETQYF
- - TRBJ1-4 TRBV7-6 TGTGCCAGCAGCCCCCGGGGAAATGAAAAACTGTTTTTT CASSPRGNEKLFF
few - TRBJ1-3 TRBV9 TGTGCCAGCAGCGTAGCCTCCTCTGGAAACACCATATATTTT CASSVASSGNTIYF
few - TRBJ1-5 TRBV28 TGTGCCAGCAGAGACAGCAATCAGCCCCAGCATTTT CASRDSNQPQHF